This T cell receptor beta chain was sequenced for a study of T cell repertoires in cytomegalovirus infection. Study as a whole: An indication of both CMV infection and matching HLA type came from public TCR beta signatures.

This CDR3 is built from 17 residues. The ends were cut back, 5 bases at V and 10 bases at J, with 27 bases in the middle. Germline CDR1 SGHAT, CDR2 FQNNGV. Notes on this clonotype: What it binds is not known.

TCRdb recomputed calls from the reads with MiXCR, one row per CDR3 protein. The sample yields over 250,000 distinct CDR3 sequences, around 20% seen once. Study outcomes and limitations: HLA-C-restricted CMV clonotypes gave the most frequent clonotype in two of eight donors. Carriers of CMV and the relevant HLA type were discriminated by public TCR beta frequency.

This material consisted of cultured PBMCs, taken from culture after CMV antigen stimulation. This sequence was found in a human donor in good health (CMV status not recorded). Some clones in this sample may be carry-over from other donors' samples. The V and J genes are TRBV11-2 and TRBJ2-1; perhaps TRBD2 as D (6 bases). The CDR3 here is CASSPRLASIKAGEQFF. The CDR3 DNA reads TGTGCCAGCAGCCCCCGCCTAGCGTCAATAAAAGCTGGAGAGCAGTTCTTC.